Listed here are 13 T cell receptor beta chains from one sample, sequenced in a study of shared clonotypes between healthy human individuals (TCRdb year 2020). Libraries were made using the immunoSEQ multiplex PCR assay. Imported from immuneACCESS, the table was reduced by TCRdb to in-frame sequences with V and J called. These copies leave out some clones; in studies compared against another copy, an unresolved V gene accounts for under half, and the cause of the remainder is not known. Recorded for this sample are some 2.4 million clones; 80% to 95% of them occurred a single time. The biggest ten clones account for approximately 0.36% of the sample. Sequenced sample: naive CD4+ T cells from PBMCs. The cell subset or site label on this specimen signifies: CD45RA+ positively selected. The receptors derive from a man aged 18 to 30 in good health. Some clones in this sample may be carry-over from other donors' samples.

V usage is TRBV28 and J usage is TRBJ1-3; D gene ambiguous. The germline V and J ends were trimmed by 4 bases and 3 bases, with 10 bases remaining between them. Germline-derived CDR1 and CDR2 are MDHEN and SYDVKM. The CDR3 totals 14 residues. CDR3 residues: CASSSPGFGNTIYF. Here the CDR3 DNA reads TGTGCCAGCAGTTCTCCGGGATTTGGAAACACCATATATTTT.

Of note for this clone: Distinct nucleotide sequences in the sample also encode this CDR3. The gene calls are TRBV19 and TRBJ2-1, with D hard to call. V lost 7 bases and J 0 bases, leaving 1 base between the germline ends. Germline V gene data show CDR1 as LNHDA and CDR2 as SQIVND (reference sequence). The CDR3 runs to 11 residues. CDR3 amino acids: CASTSYNEQFF. CDR3 nucleotides: TGTGCCAGTACCTCCTACAATGAGCAGTTCTTC.

The chain has TRBV4-3 and TRBJ1-2; 7 positions match TRBD1. V lost 0 bases to trimming and J lost 4 bases; unmatched junction nucleotides: 5. The CDR3 spans 15 residues. The germline V gene encodes CDR1 LGHNA and CDR2 YSLEER. The CDR3 spells CASSQDRGKTYGYTF. The CDR3 bases are TGCGCCAGCAGCCAAGACAGGGGGAAAACCTATGGCTACACCTTC.

J is TRBJ2-4 and V is TRBV7-8; D tentatively reads TRBD1 or TRBD2 (6 bases each). Germline V gene sequence: CDR1 SGHVS, CDR2 FQNEAQ. V was trimmed by 1 base and J by 1 base, leaving 17 bases between them. This CDR3 has 18 amino acids. Here the CDR3 reads CASSLETPGAGAKNIQYF. The CDR3 DNA follows: TGTGCCAGCAGCTTAGAAACCCCGGGGGCCGGGGCCAAAAACATTCAGTACTTC.

With regard to this clone: Other nucleotide sequences in the sample specify the same CDR3. V usage is TRBV28 and J usage is TRBJ2-2; TRBD2 matches 9 bases. Per germline, CDR1 MDHEN and CDR2 SYDVKM. This CDR3 has 15 residues. Germline trimming cut 4 bases from V and 3 bases from J; bases unmatched to any gene: 3. CDR3 residues: CASSSGLADTGELFF. The CDR3 DNA reads as TGTGCCAGCAGTTCGGGACTAGCAGACACCGGGGAGCTGTTTTTT. Variable domain in full (rest from reference TRBV28 and TRBJ2-2): DVKVTQSSRYLVKRTGEKVFLECVQDMDHENMFWYRQDPGLGLRLIYFSYDVKMKEKGDIPEGYSVSREKKERFSLILESASTNQTSMYLCASSSGLADTGELFFGEGSRLTVL.

The chain employs TRBV5-6 and TRBJ2-3; no definite D call. Between the trimmed V and J ends, which lost 4 bases and 1 base, there was a span of 10 bases. Germline V lookup: CDR1 SGHDT, CDR2 YYEEEE. The CDR3 length is 14 residues. The CDR3 nucleotides read TGTGCCAGCAGCGCGTCTGTGGGCACAGATACGCAGTATTTT. Protein: CASSASVGTDTQYF.

The count of this clone is one. The gene calls are TRBV18 and TRBJ2-3; D is perhaps TRBD2 (6 bases). V was pared by 6 bases and J by 0 bases, with 13 bases between. Germline V lookup: CDR1 KGHSH, CDR2 LQKENI. The CDR3 has 15 amino acids. The CDR3 spells CASSLSGPSTDTQYF. For the CDR3, the DNA is TGTGCCAGCTCGCTTAGCGGCCCTAGCACAGATACGCAGTATTTT.

The rearrangement links TRBV5-1 to TRBJ1-2; TRBD1 agrees at 9 bases. The ends lost 4 bases at V and 0 bases at J; junction bases unmatched: 4. Germline V gene data show CDR1 as SGHRS and CDR2 as YFSETQ. The length of the CDR3 is 15 residues. Here the CDR3 DNA reads TGCGCCAGCAGCATAAGGGACAGGGCTAACTATGGCTACACCTTC. This encodes CASSIRDRANYGYTF.

The chain is built from TRBV28 and TRBJ2-5; weak D call: TRBD2 (5 bases). Germline assignment: CDR1 MDHEN and CDR2 SYDVKM. V shed 2 bases and J shed 6 bases, with 7 bases lying between them. CDR3 size: 12 residues. The CDR3 here is CASSLRDQTQYF. In DNA, the CDR3 is TGTGCCAGCAGTTTACGGGATCAGACCCAGTACTTC. The full variable domain, with the rest looked up from reference TRBV28 and TRBJ2-5, is DVKVTQSSRYLVKRTGEKVFLECVQDMDHENMFWYRQDPGLGLRLIYFSYDVKMKEKGDIPEGYSVSREKKERFSLILESASTNQTSMYLCASSLRDQTQYFGPGTRLLVL.

The chain couples TRBV2 to TRBJ1-1, with D possibly TRBD1 on 5 matching bases. The germline V gene has CDR1 SNHLY and CDR2 FYNNEI. V lost 10 bases, J lost 0 bases, and 12 bases lay in between. This CDR3 comprises 13 residues. CDR3 DNA sequence: TGTGCCAACACTTGGGGGGTGAACACTGAAGCTTTCTTT. Translating gives CANTWGVNTEAFF.

Note on this clone: Other DNA sequences in this sample translate to the same CDR3. This sequence joins TRBV18 and TRBJ1-1; D ambiguous. V lost 0 bases and J lost 3, with 5 bases in between. From germline, CDR1 is KGHSH and CDR2 LQKENI. The CDR3 extends over 13 amino acids. This CDR3 reads CASSPPGDTEAFF. DNA of the CDR3: TGTGCCAGCTCACCACCCGGGGACACTGAAGCTTTCTTT.

The V and J genes are TRBV9 and TRBJ2-1; possible D gene TRBD2, 5 bases. This CDR3 is 13 amino acids long. The V end was cut by 2 bases, the J end by 7 bases, with 10 bases between. Germline lookup yields CDR1 SGDLS and CDR2 YYNGEE. CDR3 amino acids: CASSVERENEQFF. The CDR3 DNA is TGTGCCAGCAGCGTGGAGAGGGAGAATGAGCAGTTCTTC.

About this clone: The identical CDR3 is also encoded by other nucleotide sequences in the sample. The CDR3 reads CASSLEGDSNQPQHF. CDR3 DNA sequence: TGCGCCAGCAGCTTGGAGGGCGATAGCAATCAGCCCCAGCATTTT. This chain links TRBV5-1 with TRBJ1-5; D is unclear. CDR3 length: 15 residues. CDR1 is SGHRS and CDR2 is YFSETQ in the germline V gene. Trimming stripped 0 bases from V and 0 bases from J, with 7 bases between.